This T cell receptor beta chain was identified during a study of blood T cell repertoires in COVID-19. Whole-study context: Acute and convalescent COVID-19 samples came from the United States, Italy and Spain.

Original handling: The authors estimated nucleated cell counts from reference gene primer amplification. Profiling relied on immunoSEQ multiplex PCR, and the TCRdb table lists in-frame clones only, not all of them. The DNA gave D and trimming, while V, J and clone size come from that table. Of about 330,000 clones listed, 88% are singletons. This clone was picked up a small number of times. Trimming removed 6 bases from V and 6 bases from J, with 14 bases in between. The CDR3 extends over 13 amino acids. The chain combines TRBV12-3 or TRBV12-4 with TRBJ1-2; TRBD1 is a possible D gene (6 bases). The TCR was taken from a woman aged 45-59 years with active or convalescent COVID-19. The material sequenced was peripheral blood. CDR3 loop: CASRRDNRDGYTF. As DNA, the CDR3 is TGTGCCAGCAGGCGAGACAACAGGGATGGCTACACCTTC.